This TCR beta chain appears in the sequencing data of a study of shared clonotypes between healthy human individuals. Study results and caveats: Across subsets, estimated richness was generally greater for naive than for memory populations. Rarefaction showed that sequencing of sorted subsets was incomplete (despite large depth).

Concerning this clone: As yet, its antigen is unknown.

The data were produced by immunoSEQ multiplex PCR, yet TCRdb's version contains in-frame clones alone and is incomplete. Of about 980,000 clones detected, 76% appear once; the ten largest clones hold about 1.5%. The TCR was taken from a man younger than 30 in good health. Sequenced sample: memory CD4+ T cells sorted from blood. As for subset: CD45RA-negative fraction.

In DNA, the CDR3 is TGTGCCAGCAGCATGAGCTCCTATAATTCACCCCTCCACTTT. Its translation is CASSMSSYNSPLHF. This sequence joins TRBV7-8 and TRBJ1-6; D remains ambiguous. Germline-derived CDR1 and CDR2 are SGHVS and FQNEAQ. Trimming removed 5 bases from V and 0 bases from J, with 5 bases in between. This CDR3 region has 14 residues.